These T cell receptor beta chains were read from a single sample in a study of blood T cell repertoires in COVID-19. Sequenced by immunoSEQ multiplex PCR; TCRdb stores in-frame clones only, minus some. The sample has 200,000 to 300,000 clones, about 86% seen once; the top ten hold nearly 2%. Sequenced: peripheral blood. All receptors come from a man aged 25-45 years with active or convalescent COVID-19. Both conserved end residues are part of each CDR3. A D gene is named only where the DNA matches it firmly. Size is stated for part of the rows, as once, few or many counts, or as a class when the clone is expanded.

d_call: TRBD1; v_call: TRBV5-6; j_call: TRBJ1-1; clone_size: once; cdr3_aa: CASSLTGGAGTEAFF; cdr3_nt: TGTGCCAGCAGTTTGACAGGGGGCGCGGGCACTGAAGCTTTCTTT
d_call: -; v_call: TRBV15; j_call: TRBJ1-1; clone_size: -; cdr3_aa: CATSRDLSRRAVNTEAFF; cdr3_nt: TGTGCCACCAGCAGAGATTTGAGTAGGAGGGCCGTGAACACTGAAGCTTTCTTT
d_call: TRBD1; v_call: TRBV27; j_call: TRBJ2-7; clone_size: -; cdr3_aa: CASSLTLSAGGWGEQYF; cdr3_nt: TGTGCCAGCAGTTTAACCTTGTCGGCAGGGGGCTGGGGCGAGCAGTACTTC
d_call: TRBD2; v_call: TRBV19; j_call: TRBJ2-1; clone_size: once; cdr3_aa: CASNLAGGTHNEQFF; cdr3_nt: TGTGCCAGCAACCTAGCGGGGGGGACCCACAATGAGCAGTTCTTC
d_call: -; v_call: TRBV28; j_call: TRBJ2-2; clone_size: -; cdr3_aa: CASSQRMEGRTGELFF; cdr3_nt: TGTGCCAGCAGCCAAAGGATGGAGGGAAGGACCGGGGAGCTGTTTTTT
d_call: -; v_call: TRBV28; j_call: TRBJ1-5; clone_size: few; cdr3_aa: CASARGGARNQPQHF; cdr3_nt: TGTGCCAGCGCCCGGGGAGGGGCGAGAAATCAGCCCCAGCATTTT
d_call: TRBD1; v_call: TRBV10-2; j_call: TRBJ1-2; clone_size: -; cdr3_aa: CASIGQVDDGYTF; cdr3_nt: TGCGCCAGCATTGGACAGGTTGACGATGGCTACACCTTC
d_call: -; v_call: TRBV20-1; j_call: TRBJ1-1; clone_size: -; cdr3_aa: CSASFDRHNTEAFF; cdr3_nt: TGCAGTGCTAGTTTCGACAGGCATAACACTGAAGCTTTCTTT
d_call: TRBD2; v_call: TRBV7-2; j_call: TRBJ2-5; clone_size: -; cdr3_aa: CASSLGPLLAGGQKTQYF; cdr3_nt: TGTGCCAGCAGCTTAGGGCCGTTACTAGCGGGGGGGCAAAAGACCCAGTACTTC
d_call: -; v_call: TRBV18; j_call: TRBJ1-1; clone_size: -; cdr3_aa: CASSPQGLEAFF; cdr3_nt: TGTGCCAGCTCACCACAGGGGCTTGAAGCTTTCTTT
d_call: -; v_call: TRBV7-2; j_call: TRBJ1-6; clone_size: -; cdr3_aa: CASSLSGAVSPLHF; cdr3_nt: TGTGCCAGCAGCTTAAGCGGGGCGGTTTCACCCCTCCACTTT
d_call: -; v_call: TRBV19; j_call: TRBJ1-4; clone_size: -; cdr3_aa: CACHRATNEKLFF; cdr3_nt: TGTGCCTGCCACAGAGCAACTAATGAAAAACTGTTTTTT
d_call: TRBD2; v_call: TRBV7-2; j_call: TRBJ2-7; clone_size: once; cdr3_aa: CASSLDGGGAYEQYF; cdr3_nt: TGTGCCAGCAGCTTAGACGGCGGGGGGGCTTACGAGCAGTACTTC
d_call: TRBD2; v_call: TRBV13; j_call: TRBJ2-3; clone_size: -; cdr3_aa: CASSPGVAGVSSQYF; cdr3_nt: TGTGCCAGCAGCCCGGGGGTAGCGGGGGTCTCTTCGCAGTATTTT
d_call: -; v_call: TRBV6-6; j_call: TRBJ2-2; clone_size: -; cdr3_aa: CASSRSNTGELFF; cdr3_nt: TGTGCCAGCAGCCGGAGCAACACCGGGGAGCTGTTTTTT
d_call: TRBD2; v_call: TRBV5-1; j_call: TRBJ2-3; clone_size: -; cdr3_aa: CASSFLAGTDTQYF; cdr3_nt: TGCGCCAGCAGCTTTCTAGCGGGGACAGATACGCAGTATTTT
d_call: -; v_call: TRBV10-3; j_call: TRBJ2-2; clone_size: -; cdr3_aa: CAISESTTENTGELFF; cdr3_nt: TGTGCCATCAGTGAGTCGACTACGGAGAACACCGGGGAGCTGTTTTTT
d_call: TRBD1; v_call: TRBV15; j_call: TRBJ1-4; clone_size: -; cdr3_aa: CAIGDRDRGMRNEKLFF; cdr3_nt: TGTGCCATCGGGGACCGGGACAGGGGAATGCGTAATGAAAAACTGTTTTTT
d_call: -; v_call: TRBV5-1; j_call: TRBJ2-2; clone_size: few; cdr3_aa: CASSPSGRVATGELFF; cdr3_nt: TGCGCCAGCAGCCCCTCCGGGAGAGTGGCTACCGGGGAGCTGTTTTTT
d_call: TRBD1; v_call: TRBV11-3; j_call: TRBJ2-1; clone_size: -; cdr3_aa: CASSAGGSSYNEQFF; cdr3_nt: TGTGCCAGCAGCGCAGGGGGTAGCTCCTACAATGAGCAGTTCTTC
d_call: -; v_call: TRBV2; j_call: TRBJ2-5; clone_size: -; cdr3_aa: CASMRRGLSQETQYF; cdr3_nt: TGTGCCAGCATGCGTCGTGGGCTATCCCAAGAGACCCAGTACTTC
d_call: -; v_call: TRBV7-7; j_call: TRBJ2-1; clone_size: -; cdr3_aa: CASSQRLTLSSYNEQFF; cdr3_nt: TGTGCCAGCAGCCAAAGACTCACCCTAAGCTCCTACAATGAGCAGTTCTTC
d_call: -; v_call: TRBV2; j_call: TRBJ1-1; clone_size: -; cdr3_aa: CASRREWNTEAFF; cdr3_nt: TGTGCCAGCAGGAGGGAATGGAACACTGAAGCTTTCTTT
d_call: -; v_call: TRBV4-2; j_call: TRBJ2-1; clone_size: -; cdr3_aa: CASSQDWAGLDEQFF; cdr3_nt: TGTGCCAGCAGCCAAGATTGGGCGGGTCTCGATGAGCAGTTCTTC
d_call: TRBD1; v_call: TRBV3-1/TRBV3-2; j_call: TRBJ1-1; clone_size: -; cdr3_aa: CASSPTGTDRPEAFF; cdr3_nt: TGTGCCAGCAGTCCAACAGGGACAGATCGACCTGAAGCTTTCTTT
d_call: TRBD1; v_call: TRBV19; j_call: TRBJ1-5; clone_size: few; cdr3_aa: CASSPRTGGNPQPQHF; cdr3_nt: TGTGCCAGTAGTCCACGGACAGGGGGAAATCCTCAGCCCCAGCATTTT
d_call: TRBD2; v_call: TRBV5-1; j_call: TRBJ2-5; clone_size: -; cdr3_aa: CASSWSGAGETQYF; cdr3_nt: TGCGCCAGCAGCTGGAGCGGGGCAGGGGAGACCCAGTACTTC
d_call: -; v_call: TRBV29-1; j_call: TRBJ1-2; clone_size: -; cdr3_aa: CSVDRDGYTF; cdr3_nt: TGCAGCGTTGACAGGGATGGCTACACCTTC
d_call: -; v_call: TRBV2; j_call: TRBJ1-4; clone_size: -; cdr3_aa: CASEAQGITNEKLFF; cdr3_nt: TGTGCCAGCGAAGCACAGGGTATAACTAATGAAAAACTGTTTTTT
d_call: -; v_call: TRBV6-5; j_call: TRBJ1-1; clone_size: -; cdr3_aa: CATRVGDRSEAFF; cdr3_nt: TGTGCCACCAGGGTGGGCGACAGGAGTGAAGCTTTCTTT
d_call: -; v_call: TRBV19; j_call: TRBJ1-5; clone_size: -; cdr3_aa: CASSIDGGGADQPQHF; cdr3_nt: TGTGCCAGTAGTATAGATGGGGGAGGGGCTGATCAGCCCCAGCATTTT
d_call: -; v_call: TRBV6-2/TRBV6-3; j_call: TRBJ2-7; clone_size: -; cdr3_aa: CASSYPASYYEQYF; cdr3_nt: TGTGCCAGCAGTTACCCCGCTAGCTACTACGAGCAGTACTTC
d_call: -; v_call: TRBV6-5; j_call: TRBJ1-1; clone_size: -; cdr3_aa: CASSYGRFRGTEAFF; cdr3_nt: TGTGCCAGCAGTTACGGGCGATTCCGGGGAACTGAAGCTTTCTTT
d_call: -; v_call: TRBV6-1; j_call: TRBJ1-4; clone_size: -; cdr3_aa: CASSELQGPEKLFF; cdr3_nt: TGTGCCAGCAGTGAACTGCAGGGTCCTGAAAAACTGTTTTTT
d_call: -; v_call: TRBV7-9; j_call: TRBJ2-5; clone_size: -; cdr3_aa: CASSPLQGGETQYF; cdr3_nt: TGTGCCAGCAGCCCCCTTCAGGGGGGAGAGACCCAGTACTTC
d_call: -; v_call: TRBV27; j_call: TRBJ2-2; clone_size: -; cdr3_aa: CASSAAFTLNTGELFF; cdr3_nt: TGTGCCAGCAGTGCCGCGTTTACCTTGAACACCGGGGAGCTGTTTTTT
d_call: TRBD1; v_call: TRBV27; j_call: TRBJ2-7; clone_size: -; cdr3_aa: CASSFIFYLSGQDSSYEQYF; cdr3_nt: TGTGCCAGCAGTTTTATTTTTTATTTGTCTGGACAGGACAGCTCCTACGAGCAGTACTTC
d_call: -; v_call: TRBV7-9; j_call: TRBJ1-3; clone_size: -; cdr3_aa: CASRHNRVTGNTIYF; cdr3_nt: TGTGCCAGCAGACATAACAGGGTTACTGGAAACACCATATATTTT
d_call: -; v_call: TRBV19; j_call: TRBJ2-5; clone_size: -; cdr3_aa: CASSIDPGMAQETQYF; cdr3_nt: TGTGCCAGTAGTATAGATCCAGGGATGGCCCAAGAGACCCAGTACTTC
d_call: -; v_call: TRBV4-1; j_call: TRBJ1-1; clone_size: few; cdr3_aa: CASSQEGPGGSFF; cdr3_nt: TGCGCCAGCAGCCAAGAGGGCCCCGGAGGATCTTTCTTT
d_call: -; v_call: TRBV19; j_call: TRBJ1-5; clone_size: -; cdr3_aa: CASSISDYNQPQHF; cdr3_nt: TGTGCCAGTAGTATCTCAGATTACAATCAGCCCCAGCATTTT
d_call: TRBD1; v_call: TRBV28; j_call: TRBJ1-1; clone_size: -; cdr3_aa: CASSAGGMNTEAFF; cdr3_nt: TGTGCCAGCTCGGCAGGGGGCATGAACACTGAAGCTTTCTTT
d_call: -; v_call: TRBV7-2; j_call: TRBJ1-5; clone_size: -; cdr3_aa: CASSLGTPVQPQHF; cdr3_nt: TGTGCCAGCAGCTTAGGAACCCCGGTGCAGCCCCAGCATTTT